These T cell receptor beta chains were read from a single sample in a study of T-cell memory formation after mild COVID-19. TCRdb reprocessed the 5' RACE reads with MiXCR, giving one entry per CDR3 protein. Among roughly 50,000 distinct CDR3 sequences listed, less than 15% were seen once. The specimen sequenced was PBMCs or a T cell subset sorted from them (not recorded which). The origin of the receptors is a man in his late teens or twenties who had mild COVID-19 (a few samples of this study predate the infection). Cell type and time point are not known. Each CDR3 is given with its conserved first and last residue. Each record gives: D gene, V gene, clone size, J gene, CDR3 DNA, CDR3 protein. The D gene is left open where the match is weak. Size is stated for part of the rows, as once, few or many counts, or as a class when the clone is expanded.

>NA|TRBV5-6|NA|TRBJ1-1
TGTGCCAGCAGCCGGAGGGAGGGCCGTACAAACACTGAAGCTTTCTTT
CASSRREGRTNTEAFF
>NA|TRBV30|NA|TRBJ1-2
TGTGCCCAGGGCCAGCTGGGGAGCGGCTACACCTTC
CAQGQLGSGYTF
>TRBD1|TRBV6-5|NA|TRBJ2-2
TGTGCCAGCAGTTACCGGGGGACAGGGGGCGGGGAGCTGTTTTTT
CASSYRGTGGGELFF
>NA|TRBV18|few|TRBJ2-3
TGTGCCAGCTCACCACCGGGCTTGCCTGCAGCTAGCACAGATACGCAGTATTTT
CASSPPGLPAASTDTQYF
>NA|TRBV7-2|few|TRBJ2-6
TGTGCCAGCAGCCGGTCAGCTGGGGCCAACGTCCTGACTTTC
CASSRSAGANVLTF
>NA|TRBV12-3/TRBV12-4|NA|TRBJ1-5
TGTGCCAGCAGTTTGAGGCCGGTCGATCCGCCCCAGCATTTT
CASSLRPVDPPQHF
>NA|TRBV7-6|few|TRBJ2-5
TGTGCCAGCAGCTTTGGGGAGGTCGAGACCCAGTACTTC
CASSFGEVETQYF
>NA|TRBV5-1|few|TRBJ1-3
TGCGCCAGCAGCTTGGGGTTACAAGGGAACACCATATATTTT
CASSLGLQGNTIYF
>NA|TRBV6-6|NA|TRBJ1-2
TGTGCCAGCAGCGACCGGGAGATCTATGGCTACACCTTC
CASSDREIYGYTF
>NA|TRBV5-1|few|TRBJ1-2
TGCGCCAGCATTACTCACCCGGACAGCATCTATGGCTACACCTTC
CASITHPDSIYGYTF
>NA|TRBV7-2|NA|TRBJ1-2
TGTGCCAGCCCAGGGGTGGGGGGCTACACCTTC
CASPGVGGYTF
>NA|TRBV5-1|NA|TRBJ2-5
TGCGCCAGCAGCGTCGGAGTGGAGGAGACCCAGTACTTC
CASSVGVEETQYF
>NA|TRBV7-2|NA|TRBJ1-1
TGTGCCAGCAGCTCAGGCTTGGGGTACGCAGGGAACACTGAAGCTTTCTTT
CASSSGLGYAGNTEAFF
>NA|TRBV7-2|once|TRBJ1-1
TGTGCCAGCTCGCCAATGGTGAACACTGAAGCTTTCTTT
CASSPMVNTEAFF
>TRBD2|TRBV13|few|TRBJ2-3
TGTGCCAGCAGCTCCGCATATCGTACTAGCGCCGATACGCAGTATTTT
CASSSAYRTSADTQYF
>TRBD1|TRBV5-1|few|TRBJ2-1
TGCGCCAGCAGCCCCGGAGGACAGGGGGCCTATGAGCAGTTCTTC
CASSPGGQGAYEQFF
>NA|TRBV7-2|NA|TRBJ2-5
TGTGCCAGCAGCCGAGGTAATAGGCAAGAGACCCAGTACTTC
CASSRGNRQETQYF
>NA|TRBV6-2/TRBV6-3|NA|TRBJ2-1
TGTGCCAGCGGGGGGAGCTCCTACAATGAGCAGTTCTTC
CASGGSSYNEQFF
>NA|TRBV4-1|NA|TRBJ2-6
TGCGCCAGCAGCCAAGAACCGCACCGGGTCCTGACTTTC
CASSQEPHRVLTF
>NA|TRBV7-9|NA|TRBJ1-5
TGTGCCAGCAGCTTAGAGGATATCTATCAGCCCCAGCATTTT
CASSLEDIYQPQHF
>TRBD2|TRBV5-1|many|TRBJ2-3
TGCGCCAATCCGACTAGCGGGCACACAGATACGCAGTATTTT
CANPTSGHTDTQYF